This is a list of T cell receptor beta chains from one sample in a study of Graves' ophthalmopathy and Graves' hyperthyroidism. TCRdb ran MiXCR on the multiplex PCR reads and lists one entry per CDR3 protein. The sample includes roughly 300,000 distinct CDR3 sequences, 15% to 20% of them seen just once. Input material: peripheral blood. The receptors stem from an adult man with Graves' ophthalmopathy. Each CDR3 is given with its conserved first and last residue. Each record gives: D gene, V gene, J gene, CDR3 protein. The D gene is left open where the match is weak.

>-|TRBV6-2/TRBV6-3|TRBJ2-5
CASSYLKGGETQYF
>-|TRBV12-3/TRBV12-4|TRBJ2-5
CASSLGRISETQYF
>-|TRBV29-1|TRBJ1-1
CSARTLAGPFNTEAFF
>-|TRBV6-1|TRBJ1-5
CASTGLYRNSNQPQHF
>-|TRBV20-1|TRBJ1-6
CSATEGDSPLHF
>-|TRBV6-5|TRBJ1-1
CASSRGQTEKTEAFF
>TRBD1|TRBV2|TRBJ1-1
CASTGTGNTEAFF
>-|TRBV28|TRBJ2-2
CASVGDTGELFF
>-|TRBV27|TRBJ1-2
CASSRWGEGDYGYTF
>TRBD2|TRBV7-9|TRBJ2-5
CASRPSIAGGQETQYF
>TRBD1|TRBV6-1|TRBJ1-6
CASSRWDRGNNSPLHF